This T cell receptor (beta chain) emerged from a study of control samples from healthy donors and cancer patients. V shed 5 bases and J 1 base; nucleotides not matched to a gene: 9. This CDR3 has 17 amino acids. The V gene's germline CDR1 is MDHEN and CDR2 SYDVKM. Clones were sequenced by immunoSEQ multiplex PCR, and TCRdb holds only the in-frame ones, with some missing. Found here are 160,000 or so clones, 85% to 95% of them singletons; the top ten hold 2% to 2.5%. The chain employs TRBV28 and TRBJ2-1; 9 bases map to TRBD2. This receptor was obtained from a man aged 45 to 65 in good health. Source material: blood. The DNA of the CDR3 is TGTGCCAGCAGTCCGTCGGGTAGCGGGAGTTCCTACAATGAGCAGTTCTTC. Its translation is CASSPSGSGSSYNEQFF.